Following are 5 T cell receptor beta chains from one sample sequenced in a study of beta chain features in type 1 diabetes. Sequencing targeted expressed TCRB transcripts, as all isolated RNA had been reverse transcribed. Sequencing was performed with immunoSEQ multiplex PCR; in TCRdb, only in-frame clones are kept and a portion is missing. This sample has almost 350,000 clones; less than 10% occur once, and the top ten carry approximately 0.47%. Sequencing was performed on central memory CD4+ T cells from blood. The receptors originated from a woman younger than 35 in good health.

Ten or more counts support this clone. With a much larger clone just one base away, this may be a read error. J is TRBJ2-6 and V is TRBV6-6; D not resolved. The germline V gene encodes CDR1 MNHNY and CDR2 SVGAGI (reference sequence). The CDR3 sequence is 15 residues long. The ends were cut back, 4 bases at V and 0 bases at J, with 7 bases in the middle. In DNA, the CDR3 is TGTGCCAGCAGTTTCGAGACCTCTGGGGCCAACGTCCTGACTTTC. Translated: CASSFETSGANVLTF.

The chain couples TRBV2 to TRBJ2-3, with TRBD1 matching 8 bases. The CDR3 has 16 amino acids. Germline CDR1 reads SNHLY; CDR2 reads FYNNEI. Losses at the gene ends were 5 bases for V and 3 bases for J; bases not matched to a gene: 10. CDR3 sequence (DNA): TGTGCCAGCAGTTTCCCCACAGGGGGTGTTACAGATACGCAGTATTTT. Protein sequence: CASSFPTGGVTDTQYF.

This chain uses TRBV28 with TRBJ2-7; 8 bases map to TRBD1. J gave up 2 bases and V 0 bases, and 3 bases lay outside the gene matches. Looked up from germline, CDR1 is MDHEN and CDR2 is SYDVKM. This CDR3 contains 15 residues. The DNA of the CDR3 is TGTGCCAGCAGTTTATGGGGCAGGGGGCCCTACGAGCAGTACTTC. Encoded protein: CASSLWGRGPYEQYF.

As to this clone: The sample holds other DNA sequences that translate to the same CDR3. The genes are TRBV18 and TRBJ2-3, with D possibly being TRBD2 (5 bases). This CDR3 is 14 amino acids long. The V and J ends lost 2 bases and 2 bases respectively, with 8 bases between them. CDR1 and CDR2 from the germline V gene are KGHSH and LQKENI. CDR3 sequence reads: CASSPSGLTDTQYF. The CDR3 DNA reads as TGTGCCAGCTCACCAAGCGGCCTCACAGATACGCAGTATTTT.

The rearrangement links TRBV21-1 to TRBJ2-7; the D call of TRBD2 is as the table states it, not checked on the DNA. TRBV21-1 is a listed pseudogene. CDR3 length: 16 residues. The CDR3 sequence is CASSTRQGKALRGQYF. CDR3 sequence (DNA): TGTGCCAGCAGCACTCGGCAGGGAAAGGCTCTGCGGGGGCAGTACTTC.